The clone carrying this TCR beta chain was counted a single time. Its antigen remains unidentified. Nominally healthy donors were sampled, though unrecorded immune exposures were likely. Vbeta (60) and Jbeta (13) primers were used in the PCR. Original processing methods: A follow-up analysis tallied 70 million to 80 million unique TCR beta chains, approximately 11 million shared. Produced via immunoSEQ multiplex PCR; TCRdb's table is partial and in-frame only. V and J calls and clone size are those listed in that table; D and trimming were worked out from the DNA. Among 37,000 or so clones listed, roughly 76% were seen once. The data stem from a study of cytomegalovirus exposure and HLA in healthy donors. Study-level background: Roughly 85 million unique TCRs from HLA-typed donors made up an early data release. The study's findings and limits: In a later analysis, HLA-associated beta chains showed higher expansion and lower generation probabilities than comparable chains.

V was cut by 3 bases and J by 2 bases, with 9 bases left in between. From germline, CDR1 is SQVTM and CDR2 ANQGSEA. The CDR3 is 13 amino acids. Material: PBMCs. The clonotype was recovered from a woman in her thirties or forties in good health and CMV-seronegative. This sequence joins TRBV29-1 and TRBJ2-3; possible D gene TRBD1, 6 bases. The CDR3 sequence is CSVDGQNTDTQYF. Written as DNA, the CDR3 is TGCAGCGTTGACGGACAGAACACAGATACGCAGTATTTT.